The rows below give T cell receptor beta chains drawn from one sample of a study of cytomegalovirus exposure and HLA in healthy donors. Assay: immunoSEQ multiplex PCR; the TCRdb copy retains only in-frame clones and omits some. This table has tens of thousands of clones, 78% appearing once. Sample: PBMCs. The receptors here all came from a woman in her thirties or forties in good health and CMV-seropositive. The CDR3 runs from the conserved cysteine through the conserved F or W. A D gene is named only where the DNA matches it firmly. Size is stated for part of the rows, as once, few or many counts, or as a class when the clone is expanded.

.,TRBD1,TRBJ2-7,TRBV25-1,CASSAGTVTYEQYF,TGTGCCAGCAGTGCCGGGACAGTCACCTACGAGCAGTACTTC
.,TRBD2,TRBJ2-5,TRBV27,CASSTGTSGETQYF,TGTGCCAGCAGTACGGGGACTAGCGGAGAGACCCAGTACTTC
.,.,TRBJ1-5,TRBV28,CASSPGGRDSNQPQHF,TGTGCCAGCAGCCCGGGAGGGCGGGATAGCAATCAGCCCCAGCATTTT
.,.,TRBJ1-1,TRBV5-1,CASSHPGQQRNTEAFF,TGCGCCAGCAGTCACCCCGGACAGCAAAGGAACACTGAAGCTTTCTTT
.,.,TRBJ2-2,TRBV9,CASEPAGKYGELFF,TGTGCCAGCGAACCGGCGGGAAAGTACGGGGAGCTGTTTTTT
once,TRBD1,TRBJ2-1,TRBV18,CASSNPGQGVNEQFF,TGTGCCAGCTCAAATCCGGGACAGGGTGTCAATGAGCAGTTCTTC
.,TRBD2,TRBJ2-1,TRBV6-6,CASSPPAGVVEQFF,TGTGCCAGCAGCCCCCCCGCGGGGGTAGTGGAGCAGTTCTTC
.,TRBD2,TRBJ2-3,TRBV28,CASRRGLAGTDTQYF,TGTGCCAGCAGAAGGGGATTAGCGGGGACAGATACGCAGTATTTT
.,.,TRBJ2-1,TRBV5-6,CASSYTGTGDNEQFF,TGTGCCAGCAGCTATACCGGGACTGGAGACAATGAGCAGTTCTTC
.,.,TRBJ1-6,TRBV30,CAWSVRRGGRLDSPLHF,TGTGCCTGGAGTGTACGGAGGGGCGGACGTCTTGACTCACCCCTCCACTTT
once,TRBD1,TRBJ1-1,TRBV27,CANRGLGTEAFF,TGTGCCAACAGGGGGCTGGGCACTGAAGCTTTCTTT
.,.,TRBJ1-1,TRBV9,CASSVDRNTEAFF,TGTGCCAGCAGCGTAGACAGGAACACTGAAGCTTTCTTT
.,.,TRBJ1-6,TRBV5-4,CASSLAGGLNSPLHF,TGTGCCAGCAGCTTGGCTGGCGGTCTCAATTCACCCCTCCACTTT
.,TRBD1,TRBJ2-3,TRBV5-5,CASSPETGGLPTDTQYF,TGTGCCAGCAGCCCAGAGACAGGGGGCTTACCCACAGATACGCAGTATTTT